This T cell receptor (beta chain) originates from a study of blood T cells in healthy people across ages. General observations from the study: More naive CD4+ cells and higher diversity marked long-lived donors relative to aged donors. Among T cells, TCR beta diversity per million cells dropped roughly linearly as age rose. The donors' CMV status was not determined, possibly confounding changes in expanded clonotypes.

As regards this clonotype: Antigen: not known. The conserved final phenylalanine or tryptophan is absent from the CDR3, which likely points to a read error.

The CDR3 covers 11 residues. CDR1 is KGHDR, CDR2 SFDVKD, per germline. Next came a second PCR, run for about 6 to 11 cycles, which used a sample-barcoded 5' primer along with a J-beta primer mix. TCRdb fed the 5' RACE reads into MiXCR, producing one record per CDR3 protein. The data contain fewer than 800,000 distinct CDR3 sequences, over 20% of them singletons. The sequencing input was blood. This chain joins TRBV24-1 and TRBJ1-5; D is undetermined. The receptor's source is a man aged 65 to 85 in good health. CDR3 DNA sequence: TGTGACCGGGTTGGAAATCAGCCCCAGCATTGT. Protein sequence: CDRVGNQPQHC.